A selection of T cell receptor beta chains follows, all from one sample in a study of CD8 T cells in ankylosing spondylitis. TCRdb re-derived calls from the 5' RACE reads in MiXCR, one entry per CDR3 protein. The sample yields under 250,000 distinct CDR3 sequences, roughly a tenth seen once. The source material was blood, either unsorted or a sorted T cell fraction (not recorded which). The receptors shown here come from a male donor with ankylosing spondylitis or in good health (not recorded which). Each CDR3 is given with its conserved first and last residue. Fields, in order: V gene, clone size, D gene, J gene, CDR3 protein, CDR3 DNA. A D gene is named only where the DNA matches it firmly. Size tells how often a clone was seen (once, few, many) or the class of an expanded clone, and some rows leave it out.

V gene: TRBV5-1
clone size: few
D gene: .
J gene: TRBJ2-5
CDR3 protein: CASSLEFRTYLKETQYF
CDR3 DNA: TGCGCCAGCAGCTTGGAGTTTCGGACTTACCTAAAAGAGACCCAGTACTTC

V gene: TRBV6-2/TRBV6-3
clone size: many
D gene: .
J gene: TRBJ1-1
CDR3 protein: CASSRTQTEAFF
CDR3 DNA: TGTGCCAGCAGCCGGACACAAACTGAAGCTTTCTTT

V gene: TRBV12-3/TRBV12-4
clone size: many
D gene: .
J gene: TRBJ1-3
CDR3 protein: CASGKTASGNTIYF
CDR3 DNA: TGTGCCAGCGGGAAGACAGCCTCTGGAAACACCATATATTTT

V gene: TRBV28
clone size: many
D gene: .
J gene: TRBJ2-1
CDR3 protein: CASSWADGEQFF
CDR3 DNA: TGTGCCAGCAGTTGGGCAGATGGTGAGCAGTTCTTC

V gene: TRBV18
clone size: .
D gene: TRBD1
J gene: TRBJ1-1
CDR3 protein: CASSRDREYTEAFF
CDR3 DNA: TGTGCCAGCTCGCGTGACAGGGAGTACACTGAAGCTTTCTTT

V gene: TRBV28
clone size: many
D gene: TRBD2
J gene: TRBJ2-1
CDR3 protein: CASSPLGLASTNEQFF
CDR3 DNA: TGTGCCAGCAGTCCCCTCGGACTAGCGTCAACCAATGAGCAGTTCTTC

V gene: TRBV27
clone size: .
D gene: .
J gene: TRBJ1-1
CDR3 protein: CASSRRGADTEAFF
CDR3 DNA: TGTGCCAGCAGCCGTCGGGGGGCGGACACTGAAGCTTTCTTT

V gene: TRBV29-1
clone size: .
D gene: TRBD1
J gene: TRBJ1-1
CDR3 protein: CSYRQGPNTEAFF
CDR3 DNA: TGCAGCTATCGACAGGGCCCGAACACTGAAGCTTTCTTT

V gene: TRBV5-1
clone size: many
D gene: .
J gene: TRBJ2-3
CDR3 protein: CASSLAIVSGSTDTQYF
CDR3 DNA: TGCGCCAGCAGCTTGGCCATTGTAAGCGGGAGCACAGATACGCAGTATTTT

V gene: TRBV9
clone size: few
D gene: TRBD1
J gene: TRBJ1-6
CDR3 protein: CTSSPGTDNSPLHF
CDR3 DNA: TGTACCAGCAGCCCCGGGACAGACAATTCACCCCTCCACTTT

V gene: TRBV6-4
clone size: .
D gene: TRBD2
J gene: TRBJ2-1
CDR3 protein: CASSDRAGVVNEQFF
CDR3 DNA: TGTGCCAGCAGTGACCGAGCGGGAGTTGTAAATGAGCAGTTCTTC

V gene: TRBV5-1
clone size: few
D gene: .
J gene: TRBJ1-3
CDR3 protein: CASRPDGNTIYF
CDR3 DNA: TGCGCCAGCAGACCCGACGGAAACACCATATATTTT

V gene: TRBV5-1
clone size: many
D gene: .
J gene: TRBJ1-4
CDR3 protein: CASTARDPTNEKLFF
CDR3 DNA: TGCGCCAGCACCGCTCGTGATCCAACTAATGAAAAACTGTTTTTT

V gene: TRBV6-1
clone size: many
D gene: .
J gene: TRBJ2-5
CDR3 protein: CASRGTRLGETQYF
CDR3 DNA: TGTGCCAGCAGGGGGACGCGGCTGGGAGAGACCCAGTACTTC

V gene: TRBV12-2
clone size: few
D gene: .
J gene: TRBJ1-4
CDR3 protein: CASRLAWGCTNEKLFF
CDR3 DNA: TGTGCAAGTCGCTTAGCGTGGGGATGTACTAATGAAAAACTGTTTTTT

V gene: TRBV29-1
clone size: few
D gene: TRBD1
J gene: TRBJ1-1
CDR3 protein: CSVDKTGGTEAFF
CDR3 DNA: TGCAGCGTGGACAAGACAGGGGGTACTGAAGCTTTCTTT

V gene: TRBV12-3/TRBV12-4
clone size: many
D gene: .
J gene: TRBJ2-2
CDR3 protein: CASSLAGTGELFF
CDR3 DNA: TGTGCCAGCAGTTTAGCCGGCACCGGGGAGCTGTTTTTT

V gene: TRBV24-1
clone size: many
D gene: .
J gene: TRBJ2-2
CDR3 protein: CATSDTRPGELFF
CDR3 DNA: TGTGCCACCAGTGATACCAGGCCCGGGGAGCTGTTTTTT

V gene: TRBV12-3/TRBV12-4
clone size: many
D gene: TRBD2
J gene: TRBJ2-2
CDR3 protein: CASSGTSGKDGELSF
CDR3 DNA: TGTGCCAGCAGTGGGACTAGCGGGAAAGACGGGGAGCTGTCTTTT

V gene: TRBV29-1
clone size: many
D gene: TRBD2
J gene: TRBJ2-7
CDR3 protein: CSVESPGGYEQYF
CDR3 DNA: TGCAGCGTTGAAAGTCCGGGGGGCTACGAGCAGTACTTC

V gene: TRBV6-1
clone size: few
D gene: .
J gene: TRBJ2-7
CDR3 protein: CASSEARGYIYEQYF
CDR3 DNA: TGTGCCAGCAGTGAAGCTAGGGGATACATCTACGAGCAGTACTTC

V gene: TRBV14
clone size: few
D gene: .
J gene: TRBJ2-7
CDR3 protein: CASSQAGNEQYF
CDR3 DNA: TGTGCCAGCAGCCAAGCCGGGAACGAGCAGTACTTC

V gene: TRBV29-1
clone size: many
D gene: .
J gene: TRBJ2-3
CDR3 protein: CSVEEETASTDTQYF
CDR3 DNA: TGCAGCGTTGAAGAGGAGACAGCTAGCACAGATACGCAGTATTTT

V gene: TRBV2
clone size: .
D gene: TRBD1
J gene: TRBJ2-1
CDR3 protein: CASSWDRGRGDYNEQFF
CDR3 DNA: TGTGCCAGCAGCTGGGACAGGGGGCGAGGAGATTACAATGAGCAGTTCTTC

V gene: TRBV20-1
clone size: many
D gene: .
J gene: TRBJ1-5
CDR3 protein: CSARDGGGAKPQHF
CDR3 DNA: TGCAGTGCTAGAGATGGCGGCGGGGCTAAGCCCCAGCATTTT

V gene: TRBV19
clone size: .
D gene: .
J gene: TRBJ2-3
CDR3 protein: CASRPSLSRWGDTQYF
CDR3 DNA: TGTGCCAGTAGGCCTTCGTTGAGCAGGTGGGGAGATACGCAGTATTTT

V gene: TRBV9
clone size: many
D gene: .
J gene: TRBJ2-7
CDR3 protein: CASSGADVRLDF
CDR3 DNA: TGTGCCAGCAGCGGCGCAGACGTCCGACTGGATTTC

V gene: TRBV5-1
clone size: .
D gene: .
J gene: TRBJ2-3
CDR3 protein: CASSLILGTGTSTDTQYF
CDR3 DNA: TGCGCCAGCAGCCTAATCTTGGGAACAGGGACTAGCACAGATACGCAGTATTTT

V gene: TRBV6-5
clone size: .
D gene: .
J gene: TRBJ1-1
CDR3 protein: CASSYLGGRNTEAFF
CDR3 DNA: TGTGCCAGCAGTTACTTAGGGGGAAGGAACACTGAAGCTTTCTTT

V gene: TRBV20-1
clone size: many
D gene: .
J gene: TRBJ2-1
CDR3 protein: CSARDTELASYNEQFF
CDR3 DNA: TGCAGTGCTAGAGATACCGAATTAGCGTCCTACAATGAGCAGTTCTTC

V gene: TRBV10-1
clone size: many
D gene: TRBD1
J gene: TRBJ1-1
CDR3 protein: CASSGNRGTEAFF
CDR3 DNA: TGCGCCAGCAGTGGGAACAGGGGGACTGAAGCTTTCTTT

V gene: TRBV5-5
clone size: many
D gene: .
J gene: TRBJ1-5
CDR3 protein: CASSLRGVNSNQPQHF
CDR3 DNA: TGTGCCAGCAGCTTGAGGGGGGTGAATAGCAATCAGCCCCAGCATTTT

V gene: TRBV10-2
clone size: many
D gene: .
J gene: TRBJ2-1
CDR3 protein: CASSVWSSSYNEQFF
CDR3 DNA: TGCGCCAGCAGTGTTTGGTCAAGCTCCTACAATGAGCAGTTCTTC

V gene: TRBV7-3
clone size: .
D gene: .
J gene: TRBJ2-2
CDR3 protein: CASSTQETNTGELFF
CDR3 DNA: TGTGCCAGCAGTACACAGGAGACTAACACCGGGGAGCTGTTTTTT

V gene: TRBV11-2
clone size: .
D gene: .
J gene: TRBJ2-2
CDR3 protein: CASSFTVVSGELFF
CDR3 DNA: TGTGCCAGCAGTTTTACAGTGGTGTCCGGGGAGCTGTTTTTT

V gene: TRBV7-3
clone size: .
D gene: .
J gene: TRBJ2-3
CDR3 protein: CASSSTGLRGTQYF
CDR3 DNA: TGTGCCAGCAGCTCGACGGGACTTCGGGGTACGCAGTATTTT

V gene: TRBV29-1
clone size: .
D gene: TRBD1
J gene: TRBJ1-4
CDR3 protein: CSVTPGTGNEKLFF
CDR3 DNA: TGCAGCGTCACCCCCGGGACAGGGAATGAAAAACTGTTTTTT

V gene: TRBV12-3/TRBV12-4
clone size: many
D gene: TRBD2
J gene: TRBJ2-1
CDR3 protein: CASSRLASYNEQFF
CDR3 DNA: TGTGCCAGCAGCCGACTAGCGAGCTACAATGAGCAGTTCTTC

V gene: TRBV4-2
clone size: many
D gene: .
J gene: TRBJ2-3
CDR3 protein: CASSQGRSSAQYF
CDR3 DNA: TGTGCCAGCAGCCAAGGCCGGTCTTCGGCGCAGTATTTT

V gene: TRBV3-1
clone size: many
D gene: TRBD2
J gene: TRBJ2-1
CDR3 protein: CASSEGLAGLNEQFF
CDR3 DNA: TGTGCCAGCAGCGAAGGACTAGCGGGGTTAAATGAGCAGTTCTTC

V gene: TRBV7-9
clone size: .
D gene: .
J gene: TRBJ2-3
CDR3 protein: CASSLVGLTDTQYF
CDR3 DNA: TGTGCCAGCAGCTTAGTTGGCCTAACAGATACGCAGTATTTT

V gene: TRBV7-8
clone size: .
D gene: .
J gene: TRBJ2-7
CDR3 protein: CVSTRDNPYEQYF
CDR3 DNA: TGTGTCAGCACCAGGGACAACCCCTACGAGCAGTACTTC

V gene: TRBV5-1
clone size: many
D gene: .
J gene: TRBJ1-1
CDR3 protein: CASSLGNGYTEAFF
CDR3 DNA: TGCGCCAGCAGCTTGGGGAACGGATACACTGAAGCTTTCTTT

V gene: TRBV28
clone size: .
D gene: TRBD2
J gene: TRBJ2-3
CDR3 protein: CASNLTSGGTDTQYF
CDR3 DNA: TGTGCCAGCAATTTGACCAGCGGGGGCACAGATACGCAGTATTTT

V gene: TRBV5-1
clone size: many
D gene: TRBD2
J gene: TRBJ2-7
CDR3 protein: CASSLVASGSHYEQYF
CDR3 DNA: TGCGCCAGCAGCTTGGTGGCTAGCGGGAGTCACTACGAGCAGTACTTC

V gene: TRBV6-1
clone size: many
D gene: TRBD2
J gene: TRBJ2-1
CDR3 protein: CASSELSGSGDEQFF
CDR3 DNA: TGTGCCAGCAGTGAATTAAGTGGGAGCGGGGATGAGCAGTTCTTC

V gene: TRBV21-1
clone size: many
D gene: .
J gene: TRBJ2-2
CDR3 protein: CASSKAPIRTAGELFF
CDR3 DNA: TGTGCCAGCAGCAAAGCCCCAATTCGGACTGCCGGGGAGCTGTTTTTT

V gene: TRBV5-1
clone size: many
D gene: TRBD1
J gene: TRBJ1-2
CDR3 protein: CASSLRTGDVYGYTF
CDR3 DNA: TGCGCCAGCAGCTTGAGGACAGGGGACGTCTATGGCTACACCTTC

V gene: TRBV20-1
clone size: many
D gene: .
J gene: TRBJ1-1
CDR3 protein: CSARDPQVGYTEAFF
CDR3 DNA: TGCAGTGCTAGAGATCCCCAGGTGGGCTACACTGAAGCTTTCTTT

V gene: TRBV21-1
clone size: many
D gene: .
J gene: TRBJ2-1
CDR3 protein: CASKQSGPPHNEQFF
CDR3 DNA: TGTGCCAGTAAACAGAGTGGCCCCCCTCACAATGAGCAGTTCTTC

V gene: TRBV6-5
clone size: .
D gene: .
J gene: TRBJ1-1
CDR3 protein: CASSFGAPLADTEAFF
CDR3 DNA: TGTGCCAGCAGTTTTGGGGCTCCCCTCGCGGACACTGAAGCTTTCTTT

V gene: TRBV3-1
clone size: few
D gene: .
J gene: TRBJ2-7
CDR3 protein: CASSQDPSHSSYEQYF
CDR3 DNA: TGTGCCAGCAGCCAAGATCCGTCTCATAGCTCCTACGAGCAGTACTTC